This entry lists 22 T cell receptor beta chains sequenced from one sample in a study of cytomegalovirus exposure and HLA in healthy donors. PCR was performed using 60 Vbeta and 13 Jbeta primers. Data came from immunoSEQ multiplex PCR; TCRdb stores just in-frame clones and leaves some out. The repertoire has 150,000 to 250,000 clones, 80% to 85% of them found once; the top ten carry 6.5%. Sequencing used PBMCs. These receptors came from a woman in her fifties or sixties in good health and CMV-seropositive.

This clone was detected a few times. This chain connects TRBV4-1 to TRBJ2-5, with a tentative D call TRBD2 (5 bases). There are 13 residues in the CDR3. The germline CDR1 and CDR2 sequences are MGHRA and YSYEKL. The V end was cut by 4 bases, the J end by 5 bases, with 11 bases between. The CDR3 spells CASSLAIGETQYF. The DNA of the CDR3 is TGCGCCAGCAGCCTAGCGATAGGGGAGACCCAGTACTTC.

The CDR3 spells CASSPLTGNTEAFF. CDR3 DNA sequence: TGTGCCAGCTCACCCCTTACAGGGAACACTGAAGCTTTCTTT. The chain uses TRBV18 and TRBJ1-1; tentative D call: TRBD1 (5 bases). The germline V and J ends were trimmed by 3 bases and 1 base, with 9 bases remaining between them. Germline values: CDR1 KGHSH, CDR2 LQKENI. This CDR3 is 14 amino acids long.

J is TRBJ2-1 and V is TRBV14, with TRBD1 matching over 10 bases. V dropped 0 bases and J dropped 1; count of bases not matched to a gene: 12. There are 20 residues in the CDR3. The germline gives CDR1 SGHDN, CDR2 FVKESK. The CDR3 DNA reads as TGTGCCAGCAGCCAAGATCTGGGGACAGGGGCCGTAACTTCCTACAATGAGCAGTTCTTC. Translating it yields CASSQDLGTGAVTSYNEQFF.

V is TRBV25-1 and J is TRBJ2-1; 11 positions agree with TRBD1. Germline CDR1 is MGHDK and CDR2 is SYGVNS. The junction had 1 base not matched to a gene; V was cut back by 0 bases and J by 6 bases. CDR3 length: 15 residues. For the CDR3, the DNA is TGTGCCAGCAGTGAATATGGGACAGGGGGCAATGAGCAGTTCTTC. This sequence encodes CASSEYGTGGNEQFF. Filled out from reference TRBV25-1 and TRBJ2-1, the complete variable domain reads EADIYQTPRYLVIGTGKKITLECSQTMGHDKMYWYQQDPGMELHLIHYSYGVNSTEKGDLSSESTVSRIRTEHFPLTLESARPSHTSQYLCASSEYGTGGNEQFFGPGTRLTVL.

The gene calls are TRBV27 and TRBJ2-3; TRBD2 aligns across 7 bases. The germline CDR1 and CDR2 sequences are MNHEY and SMNVEV (reference sequence). The CDR3 is made up of 15 amino acids. The V gene end was trimmed by 6 bases and the J gene end by 5 bases; junction bases not matched to a gene: 11. CDR3 nucleotides: TGTGCCAGCAGCAACGAGCGGGACCTAGGAGATACGCAGTATTTT. This encodes CASSNERDLGDTQYF.

The chain is built from TRBV5-1 and TRBJ2-3, with 8 bases matching TRBD2. The CDR3 is made up of 13 amino acids. Germline lookup yields CDR1 SGHRS and CDR2 YFSETQ. Trimming at V came to 5 bases and at J to 6 bases, leaving 5 bases not matched to a gene. Here the CDR3 reads CASRASGWDTQYF. Written as DNA, the CDR3 is TGCGCCAGCAGGGCTAGCGGGTGGGATACGCAGTATTTT.

The chain uses TRBV7-9 and TRBJ1-4; the D is unclear. This CDR3 comprises 14 residues. Trimming cost V 0 bases and J 7 bases, with 9 bases left between them. Germline CDR1 SEHNR, CDR2 FQNEAQ (reference sequence). The CDR3 DNA reads TGTGCCAGCAGCTTAGCCGGCTCGGGTGAAAAACTGTTTTTT. Encoded protein: CASSLAGSGEKLFF.

The gene calls are TRBV2 and TRBJ1-1, with 9 positions matching TRBD1. From germline, CDR1 is SNHLY and CDR2 FYNNEI. This CDR3 comprises 16 residues. The J segment lost 1 base and the V segment lost 6 bases, leaving 9 bases of the junction unmatched. CDR3 DNA sequence: TGTGCCAGCAGGGTGGGACAGGGAGTAACGAACACTGAAGCTTTCTTT. This translates into CASRVGQGVTNTEAFF.

This clone came up a few times. This chain connects TRBV5-8 to TRBJ2-3; tentatively, D is TRBD2 (7 bases). The CDR3 totals 15 residues. CDR1 and CDR2 from the germline V gene are SGHTS and YDEGEE. Trimming shortened V by 5 bases and J by 5 bases, and 18 bases separated the two germline ends. The CDR3 DNA reads TGTGCCAGCAGGAAGGGCGGGGGCGCAGGAGATACGCAGTATTTT. Protein sequence: CASRKGGGAGDTQYF. The complete variable domain, with remaining parts taken from reference TRBV5-8 and TRBJ2-3, reads EAGVTQSPTHLIKTRGQQATLRCSPISGHTSVYWYQQALGLGLQFLLWYDEGEERNRGNFPPRFSGRQFPNYSSELNVNALELEDSALYLCASRKGGGAGDTQYFGPGTRLTVL.

This chain links TRBV28 with TRBJ1-2; D not certain. CDR1 and CDR2 from the germline V gene are MDHEN and SYDVKM. Trimming stripped 0 bases from V and 3 bases from J, with 5 bases between. This CDR3 is built from 13 residues. The CDR3 here is CASSLWADYGYTF. CDR3 bases: TGTGCCAGCAGTTTATGGGCGGACTATGGCTACACCTTC.

In regard to this clone: Other DNA sequences in this specimen translate into the identical CDR3. The chain uses TRBV28 and TRBJ2-7; 7 bases match TRBD1. The CDR3 runs 13 residues. V lost 6 bases, J lost 4 bases, and 6 bases stayed unmatched. The germline gives CDR1 MDHEN, CDR2 SYDVKM. The CDR3 loop is CASSPGQSYEQYF. The CDR3 region has the DNA TGTGCCAGCAGCCCGGGACAGTCATACGAGCAGTACTTC.

The CDR3 DNA sequence: TGTGCCAGCAGCCCAATTCGGGACTCCCTTACAGATACGCAGTATTTT. Residues: CASSPIRDSLTDTQYF. V is TRBV14 and J is TRBJ2-3; D possibly corresponds to TRBD2 (6 bases). The CDR3 sequence is 16 residues long. Germline CDR1 SGHDN, CDR2 FVKESK. The V end was cut by 4 bases, the J end by 3 bases, with 17 bases between.

About this clone: Other nucleotide sequences from this sample produce the same CDR3. This chain uses TRBV27 with TRBJ2-3; TRBD1 might be the D (6 bases). Trimming shortened V by 3 bases and J by 6 bases, and 7 bases separated the two germline ends. The CDR3 contains 12 residues. The germline V gene encodes CDR1 MNHEY and CDR2 SMNVEV (reference sequence). CDR3 sequence (DNA): TGTGCCAGCAGTTTCACAGGGGATACGCAGTATTTT. It translates to CASSFTGDTQYF.

This chain joins TRBV28 and TRBJ1-3; D remains ambiguous. The CDR3 length is 14 residues. V was pared by 1 base and J by 4 bases, with 8 bases between. Germline values: CDR1 MDHEN, CDR2 SYDVKM. CDR3 region: CASSLLSHGNTIYF. CDR3 coding DNA: TGTGCCAGCAGTTTATTGAGCCACGGAAACACCATATATTTT.

This sequence joins TRBV10-2 and TRBJ2-1; D remains ambiguous. Deletions cut 11 bases from V and 0 bases from J, with 11 bases between. CDR1 is WSHSY, CDR2 SAAADI, per germline. The CDR3 has 13 residues. CDR3 DNA: TGCGCCGTCTCCCGAGGCTCCTACAATGAGCAGTTCTTC. Amino acid sequence: CAVSRGSYNEQFF.

The V and J genes are TRBV28 and TRBJ2-3, with a tentative D call TRBD1 (6 bases). Germline V gene sequence: CDR1 MDHEN, CDR2 SYDVKM. This CDR3 is 15 amino acids long. V was clipped by 6 bases and J by 2 bases, with 15 bases between them. CDR3 sequence: CASSRLDRLTDTQYF. CDR3 nucleotides: TGTGCCAGCAGCCGTCTCGACAGGCTCACAGATACGCAGTATTTT.

Only one count was recorded for this clone. The rearrangement joins TRBV2 to TRBJ1-5; no firm D call. Germline V lookup: CDR1 SNHLY, CDR2 FYNNEI. This CDR3 region has 15 residues. Deletions cut 7 bases from V and 0 bases from J, with 13 bases between. The CDR3 bases are TGTGCCAGCACTCGAACGGGAGATAGCAATCAGCCCCAGCATTTT. This codes for CASTRTGDSNQPQHF.

The chain joins TRBV6-5 to TRBJ2-7; D may be TRBD1 (5 bases). The length of the CDR3 is 15 residues. V was trimmed by 2 bases and J by 2 bases, leaving 13 bases between them. The germline V gene encodes CDR1 MNHEY and CDR2 SVGAGI. CDR3 DNA: TGTGCCAGCAGTTACCGCCGCACAGGTCCCTACGAGCAGTACTTC. Protein sequence: CASSYRRTGPYEQYF.

On this clone: A read error may produce the germline difference seen at one junction end. The chain carries TRBV29-1 and TRBJ2-6; D might be TRBD1 (5 bases). In germline, CDR1 is SQVTM, CDR2 ANQGSEA. CDR3 length: 19 amino acids. The CDR3 is CSVEDTAVPMISGANGLTF. Here the CDR3 DNA reads TGCAGCGTTGAAGATACTGCAGTACCTATGATCTCTGGGGCCAACGGCCTGACTTTC.

This clone was counted between two and nine times. V and J are TRBV6-1 and TRBJ1-2; the D is unclear. The germline V gene encodes CDR1 MNHNS and CDR2 SASEGT. V dropped 3 bases and J dropped 1 base, with 9 bases sitting between them. CDR3 size: 14 residues. CDR3 nucleotide sequence: TGTGCCAGCAGTGAGATGTCGGGTAACTATGGCTACACCTTC. Translating gives CASSEMSGNYGYTF.

The chain uses TRBV7-9 and TRBJ1-1; D is unresolved. This CDR3 spans 13 amino acids. Between the trimmed V and J ends, which lost 7 bases and 1 base, there was a span of 10 bases. Looked up from germline, CDR1 is SEHNR and CDR2 is FQNEAQ (reference sequence). This CDR3 is CASTSGGNTEAFF. The DNA for the CDR3 is TGTGCCAGCACCTCAGGAGGGAACACTGAAGCTTTCTTT.

V and J are TRBV7-3 and TRBJ2-5, with no clear D. The V gene lost 3 bases and the J gene lost 0 bases, with 5 bases spanning the gap. Germline assignment: CDR1 SGHTA and CDR2 FQGTGA. This CDR3 is 13 amino acids long. Here the CDR3 DNA reads TGTGCCAGCAGCTTCGGGTACCAAGAGACCCAGTACTTC. It specifies CASSFGYQETQYF.